The 32 T cell receptor beta chains listed next were all sequenced from one sample in a study of shared clonotypes between healthy human individuals. Method: immunoSEQ multiplex PCR; TCRdb's copy keeps in-frame clones and lacks some. This sample yields about 2.1 million clones, of which about 92% are seen a single time; roughly 1.7% belongs to the top ten. Terminally differentiated effector memory CD45RA+ cells were excluded from the naive CD8 cells, which were CD45RO-negative and positively selected for CCR7. The sample comprised naive CD8+ T cells from PBMCs. Source of these receptors: a young man in good health. Some clones in this sample may be carry-over from other donors' samples.

The V gene is TRBV5-6, the J gene TRBJ2-2; D gene uncertain. There are 14 residues in the CDR3. Germline V gives CDR1 SGHDT, CDR2 YYEEEE. Trimming shortened V by 2 bases and J by 2 bases, and 7 bases separated the two germline ends. Here the CDR3 reads CASSFVQNTGELFF. The CDR3 region has the DNA TGTGCCAGCAGCTTTGTACAAAACACCGGGGAGCTGTTTTTT. The entire variable domain, with the rest obtained from reference TRBV5-6 and TRBJ2-2, is as follows: DAGVTQSPTHLIKTRGQQVTLRCSPKSGHDTVSWYQQALGQGPQFIFQYYEEEERQRGNFPDRFSGHQFPNYSSELNVNALLLGDSALYLCASSFVQNTGELFFGEGSRLTVL.

The chain recombines TRBV4-3 with TRBJ2-7, with D tentatively TRBD1 (6 bases). The V gene lost 4 bases and the J gene lost 3 bases, with 16 bases spanning the gap. Germline CDR1 and CDR2: LGHNA and YSLEER. CDR3 length: 15 residues. For the CDR3, the DNA is TGCGCCAGCAGCCCCACATGGACAGAGAGCTACGAGCAGTACTTC. This sequence encodes CASSPTWTESYEQYF.

The chain couples TRBV5-1 to TRBJ1-1, with D unresolved. The CDR3 loop spans 15 amino acids. The ends were cut back, 4 bases at V and 0 bases at J, with 13 bases in the middle. Germline CDR1 and CDR2: SGHRS and YFSETQ. The chain's CDR3 is CASSPEWGMNTEAFF. CDR3 sequence (DNA): TGCGCCAGCAGCCCTGAGTGGGGAATGAACACTGAAGCTTTCTTT.

The chain joins TRBV27 to TRBJ2-3; TRBD2 aligns across 9 bases. Unmatched junction bases numbered 5, after V lost 3 bases and J lost 4 bases. CDR1 is MNHEY and CDR2 is SMNVEV in the germline V gene (reference sequence). CDR3 size: 15 residues. The CDR3 region is CASSFLAGGPDTQYF. The CDR3 bases are TGTGCCAGCAGTTTCCTTGCGGGAGGGCCAGATACGCAGTATTTT.

This chain links TRBV19 with TRBJ2-2; D may be TRBD1 (6 bases). The CDR3 contains 16 residues. V was pared by 5 bases and J by 0 bases, with 13 bases between. Germline V lookup: CDR1 LNHDA, CDR2 SQIVND (reference sequence). The CDR3 protein is CASSLLDSANTGELFF. The CDR3 DNA sequence: TGTGCCAGTAGTTTACTGGACAGTGCGAACACCGGGGAGCTGTTTTTT. The whole variable domain, remainder taken from reference TRBV19 and TRBJ2-2, is DGGITQSPKYLFRKEGQNVTLSCEQNLNHDAMYWYRQDPGQGLRLIYYSQIVNDFQKGDIAEGYSVSREKKESFPLTVTSAQKNPTAFYLCASSLLDSANTGELFFGEGSRLTVL.

The CDR3 protein is CASSVGGGSHTGELFF. The CDR3 bases are TGTGCCAGCAGCGTAGGTGGGGGGAGTCACACCGGGGAGCTGTTTTTT. The V call is TRBV9, the J call TRBJ2-2, with a possible D match to TRBD2 (6 bases). The CDR3 totals 16 residues. Germline V gene lookup returns CDR1 SGDLS and CDR2 YYNGEE. V lost 0 bases to trimming and J lost 3 bases, with 12 bases between them.

The chain is built from TRBV27 and TRBJ2-1, with a weak D call TRBD1 (6 bases). This CDR3 region has 15 residues. V lost 6 bases and J lost 5, with 17 bases in between. Germline V gene sequence: CDR1 MNHEY, CDR2 SMNVEV (reference sequence). Here the CDR3 DNA reads TGTGCCAGCAGGTCCCCCGGGACAAGCGACAATGAGCAGTTCTTC. Amino acid sequence: CASRSPGTSDNEQFF.

The chain uses TRBV7-8 and TRBJ2-7, with 11 bases fitting TRBD2. V lost 3 bases and J lost 3; bases outside the gene matches: 10. Germline-derived CDR1 and CDR2 are SGHVS and FQNEAQ. The CDR3 contains 17 residues. Written as DNA, the CDR3 is TGTGCCAGCAGCTTCGGTGAGGGGACTAGCGGTATCTACGAGCAGTACTTC. Translated, it gives CASSFGEGTSGIYEQYF.

This rearrangement joins TRBV5-8 to TRBJ2-1, with TRBD1 matching over 7 bases. V gave up 6 bases and J gave up 6 bases; unmatched junction bases: 12. The CDR3 loop spans 15 amino acids. Germline-derived CDR1 and CDR2 are SGHTS and YDEGEE. The CDR3 DNA reads as TGTGCCAGCATGCCCCGGGACAGCGAACTCAATGAGCAGTTCTTC. It yields the protein CASMPRDSELNEQFF.

This chain connects TRBV6-4 to TRBJ2-1; possible D gene TRBD2, 5 bases. CDR1 and CDR2 from the germline V gene are MRHNA and SNTAGT. The CDR3 is made up of 12 amino acids. The V and J ends lost 9 bases and 10 bases respectively, with 16 bases between them. For the CDR3, the DNA is TGTGCCAGTGTGGACTCCGTGGGGGAGCAGTTCTTC. Translating it yields CASVDSVGEQFF.

V gene TRBV7-6 combines with J gene TRBJ2-1, with 10 bases aligning to TRBD2. CDR3 length equals 15 residues. Per germline, CDR1 SGHVS and CDR2 FNYEAQ. The V and J ends lost 3 bases and 6 bases, in that order; junction bases with no gene match: 5. This chain's CDR3 is CASSFILAGANEQFF. CDR3 nucleotides: TGTGCCAGCAGCTTCATCCTAGCGGGAGCCAATGAGCAGTTCTTC.

This sequence joins TRBV6-6 and TRBJ2-3; perhaps TRBD2 as D (5 bases). The ends were cut back, 4 bases at V and 0 bases at J, with 8 bases in the middle. The CDR3 is 14 amino acids. From germline, CDR1 is MNHNY and CDR2 SVGAGI (reference sequence). DNA of the CDR3: TGTGCCAGCAGTTCCTCGGGGAGCACAGATACGCAGTATTTT. Its translation is CASSSSGSTDTQYF.

This clone appeared once. The CDR3 DNA reads TGTGCCAGCAGTGACGCAGGTATTACCTACGAGCAGTACTTC. It specifies CASSDAGITYEQYF. This chain links TRBV6-4 with TRBJ2-7; D is uncertain. The V gene's germline CDR1 is MRHNA and CDR2 SNTAGT. Trimming cost V 2 bases and J 2 bases, with 10 bases left between them. CDR3 length: 14 residues.

CDR3 DNA: TGTGCCAGCAGCCACACAACAGCCTACCAGCCCTACGAGCAGTACTTC. Protein sequence: CASSHTTAYQPYEQYF. The chain uses TRBV7-9 and TRBJ2-7; no clear D gene. V lost 5 bases to trimming and J lost 2 bases, with 19 bases between them. The CDR3 has 16 residues. Germline-derived CDR1 and CDR2 are SEHNR and FQNEAQ (reference sequence).

The V call is TRBV2, the J call TRBJ1-5; no clear D gene. Germline CDR1 SNHLY, CDR2 FYNNEI. The V end lost 8 bases, the J end lost 1 base, and 18 bases lay between the germline ends. The CDR3 runs 16 residues. The CDR3 DNA is TGTGCCAGCCAACCCAGTCGGGTGGTAAGCAATCAGCCCCAGCATTTT. The encoded protein is CASQPSRVVSNQPQHF. Variable domain in full (rest from reference TRBV2 and TRBJ1-5): EPEVTQTPSHQVTQMGQEVILRCVPISNHLYFYWYRQILGQKVEFLVSFYNNEISEKSEIFDDQFSVERPDGSNFTLKIRSTKLEDSAMYFCASQPSRVVSNQPQHFGDGTRLSIL.

This rearrangement joins TRBV29-1 to TRBJ2-5, with 8 nucleotides matching TRBD1. The J call may be faulty, since TRBJ2-7 better matches the DNA end. The germline gives CDR1 SQVTM, CDR2 ANQGSEA. The CDR3 length is 15 residues. The DNA for the CDR3 is TGCAGCGTTGAAACGTCGCAGGGGGCTGCCTACGAGCAGTACTTC. It is translated as CSVETSQGAAYEQYF.

The chain recombines TRBV7-6 with TRBJ1-2, with D possibly TRBD1 on 6 matching bases. Deletions cut 7 bases from V and 8 bases from J, with 20 bases between. The CDR3 runs to 14 residues. From germline, CDR1 is SGHVS and CDR2 FNYEAQ. The CDR3 DNA reads TGTGCCAGCACCCTTGAGTCGGGGGGCGAAGGCTACACCTTC. It is translated as CASTLESGGEGYTF.

The chain joins TRBV27 to TRBJ1-5; D not resolved. CDR1 and CDR2 from the germline V gene are MNHEY and SMNVEV (reference sequence). V gave up 0 bases and J gave up 6 bases, with 12 bases separating them. The CDR3 is 15 residues long. In DNA form, the CDR3 reads TGTGCCAGCAGTTTATCTTACGGGTCGGGTCAGCCCCAGCATTTT. Its translation: CASSLSYGSGQPQHF.

Points on this clone: Different DNA sequences within this sample yield the same CDR3. The rearrangement links TRBV5-5 to TRBJ2-7; D gene unclear. The V and J ends lost 2 bases and 1 base respectively, with 1 base between them. Germline V gene data show CDR1 as SGHKS and CDR2 as YYEKEE (reference sequence). This CDR3 comprises 11 residues. As DNA, the CDR3 is TGTGCCAGCAGCTTTTCCTACGAGCAGTACTTC. This translates into CASSFSYEQYF. Full variable domain (rest looked up from reference TRBV5-5 and TRBJ2-7): DAGVTQSPTHLIKTRGQQVTLRCSPISGHKSVSWYQQVLGQGPQFIFQYYEKEERGRGNFPDRFSARQFPNYSSELNVNALLLGDSALYLCASSFSYEQYFGPGTRLTVT.

J is TRBJ2-7 and V is TRBV5-1; 8 positions agree with TRBD1. CDR3 length: 14 residues. Per the germline V gene, CDR1 is SGHRS and CDR2 is YFSETQ. V trimming: 4 bases; J trimming: 5 bases; junction bases outside the gene matches: 8. Written as DNA, the CDR3 is TGCGCCAGCAGCACGGACAGGGAAGGGGACGAGCAGTACTTC. Translated: CASSTDREGDEQYF.

This chain joins TRBV7-9 and TRBJ2-1; weak D call: TRBD1 (5 bases). CDR1 and CDR2 (germline): SEHNR, FQNEAQ (reference sequence). V lost 6 bases and J 4 bases, leaving 10 bases between the germline ends. CDR3 length: 13 amino acids. CDR3 sequence reads: CASRHTGYNEQFF. The CDR3 bases are TGTGCCAGCAGGCATACAGGATACAATGAGCAGTTCTTC. The full variable domain, completed using reference TRBV7-9 and TRBJ2-1, is DTGVSQNPRHKITKRGQNVTFRCDPISEHNRLYWYRQTLGQGPEFLTYFQNEAQLEKSRLLSDRFSAERPKGSFSTLEIQRTEQGDSAMYLCASRHTGYNEQFFGPGTRLTVL.

This sequence joins TRBV7-8 and TRBJ1-2; D uncertain. There are 16 residues in the CDR3. Deletions cut 3 bases from V and 4 bases from J, with 18 bases between. The V gene's germline CDR1 is SGHVS and CDR2 FQNEAQ. The CDR3 DNA is TGTGCCAGCAGCTTCAGCCAGACCTTATCCTCCTATGGCTACACCTTC. Protein: CASSFSQTLSSYGYTF.

CDR3 sequence (DNA): TGCGCCAGCAGCCAAGGCGGAGTCGGCTCCTACAATGAGCAGTTCTTC. Amino acid sequence: CASSQGGVGSYNEQFF. The V and J genes are TRBV4-3 and TRBJ2-1; no reliable D call. Trimming removed 1 base from V and 0 bases from J, with 10 bases in between. Per the germline V gene, CDR1 is LGHNA and CDR2 is YSLEER. CDR3 length: 16 residues.

J is TRBJ2-2 and V is TRBV19, with 8 bases matching TRBD2. There are 21 residues in the CDR3. After removal of 0 bases from V and 6 bases from J, the junction contained 21 bases not matched to a gene. Germline V gives CDR1 LNHDA, CDR2 SQIVND (reference sequence). CDR3 in DNA: TGTGCCAGTAGTATAGAAGTTCCGGGACTAGGGGTCTCCCTTTTGGCCGGGGAGCTGTTTTTT. This sequence encodes CASSIEVPGLGVSLLAGELFF.

The chain employs TRBV7-9 and TRBJ2-7; 16 nucleotides align to TRBD2. With 6 bases clipped from V and 11 bases from J, the junction kept 16 bases outside the gene matches. Germline V gene lookup returns CDR1 SEHNR and CDR2 FQNEAQ (reference sequence). This CDR3 has 17 amino acids. The CDR3 loop reads CASRPDAGLAGGFVEYF. The CDR3 DNA follows: TGTGCCAGCAGACCAGACGCGGGACTAGCGGGAGGGTTTGTCGAGTACTTC.

The genes are TRBV7-9 and TRBJ2-3; the D call may be TRBD1 or TRBD2 (5 bases each). Germline CDR1 and CDR2: SEHNR and FQNEAQ (reference sequence). The CDR3 covers 15 residues. V lost 3 bases and J 1 base, leaving 11 bases between the germline ends. The DNA of the CDR3 is TGTGCCAGCAGCTTCCGGACGGGACGCACAGATACGCAGTATTTT. It translates to CASSFRTGRTDTQYF.

In this sample, this clone turned up once. This chain connects TRBV9 to TRBJ2-7; perhaps TRBD2 as D (6 bases). The CDR3 has 15 residues. Germline V lookup: CDR1 SGDLS, CDR2 YYNGEE. Deletions cut 0 bases from V and 6 bases from J, with 16 bases between. Here the CDR3 reads CASSVGGGKTSEQYF. CDR3 bases: TGTGCCAGCAGCGTAGGGGGCGGGAAGACCTCCGAGCAGTACTTC.

CDR3 sequence reads: CASSPLSGGPNEQFF. The CDR3 coding sequence is TGTGCCAGCAGCCCCTTGTCGGGAGGGCCGAATGAGCAGTTCTTC. V gene TRBV28 combines with J gene TRBJ2-1; TRBD2 matches 8 bases. Germline CDR1 reads MDHEN; CDR2 reads SYDVKM. The CDR3 contains 15 residues. V lost 6 bases, J lost 7 bases, and 11 bases stayed unmatched.

The chain uses TRBV7-9 and TRBJ2-2, with 11 bases identical to TRBD2. CDR3 length: 18 residues. Per germline, CDR1 SEHNR and CDR2 FQNEAQ (reference sequence). The V and J ends lost 2 bases and 6 bases, in that order; junction bases with no gene match: 11. For the CDR3, the DNA is TGTGCCAGCAGCTTAAACCGCAATAGCGGGAGGGCCGCCGGGGAGCTGTTTTTT. It codes for CASSLNRNSGRAAGELFF.

This chain links TRBV27 with TRBJ2-1, with D unclear. Deletions cut 0 bases from V and 5 bases from J, with 8 bases between. The length of the CDR3 is 14 residues. Per the germline V gene, CDR1 is MNHEY and CDR2 is SMNVEV (reference sequence). The CDR3 DNA sequence: TGTGCCAGCAGTTTATCTGTCGGGCACAATGAGCAGTTCTTC. It codes for CASSLSVGHNEQFF.

Concerning this clone: One junction end disagrees with the germline gene, perhaps due to a read error. CDR3 nucleotide sequence: TGTGCCAGCTCACATAGCGGGAGGGCCTACTATGAGCAGTTCTTC. This sequence encodes CASSHSGRAYYEQFF. The chain joins TRBV18 to TRBJ2-1, with 11 nucleotides matching TRBD2. The CDR3 runs to 15 residues. Germline V gene data show CDR1 as KGHSH and CDR2 as LQKENI.

The rearrangement uses TRBV4-1 and TRBJ2-7; D is unresolved. Germline loops: CDR1 MGHRA, CDR2 YSYEKL. V was clipped by 3 bases and J by 1 base, with 10 bases between them. The CDR3 sequence is 14 residues long. DNA of the CDR3: TGCGCCAGCAGCCATACCGGGCTTTCCTACGAGCAGTACTTC. It codes for CASSHTGLSYEQYF.